This TCR beta chain was recovered during a study of identical twins. A few counts support this clonotype. TCRdb reanalysed the 5' RACE reads using MiXCR and keeps one entry per CDR3 protein. This table holds 200,000 to 250,000 distinct CDR3 sequences, around 6.9% found once. The length of the CDR3 is 13 residues. Between the trimmed V and J ends, which lost 5 bases and 2 bases, there was a span of 9 bases. The germline V gene has CDR1 SGHAT and CDR2 FQDESV (reference sequence). The same sample was also used in a study of yellow fever vaccine responses in identical twins.

Sequencing was done on a sample of memory (CD45RO+) T cells sorted from blood. V usage is TRBV11-1 and J usage is TRBJ2-5; D remains ambiguous. The sequence was collected from a woman younger than 30 in good health. The CDR3 coding sequence is TGTGCCAGCAGCCGCCTTTATCAAGAGACCCAGTACTTC. This translates into CASSRLYQETQYF.